The clone carrying this T cell receptor beta chain was detected ten times or more. Its cognate antigen is unknown. The length of the CDR3 is 15 residues. V trimming: 1 base; J trimming: 5 bases; junction bases outside the gene matches: 7. Germline-derived CDR1 and CDR2 are SGHRS and YFSETQ. These data come from a study of identical twins. Broader study findings: The study found weaker excess twin sharing in beta out-of-frame sequences. Out-of-frame TCR alpha sharing in monozygotic twins exceeded recombination model predictions. Part of the zero-insertion signal could reflect confounding by invariant MAIT and iNKT cells.

A universal primer site was added by template switching, and unique molecular identifiers were carried by the cDNA. TCRdb reprocessed the 5' RACE reads with MiXCR, giving one entry per CDR3 protein. The profile shows 200,000 to 300,000 distinct CDR3 sequences, approximately 10% of them singletons. V and J are TRBV5-1 and TRBJ2-5; TRBD2 aligns across 8 bases. This TCR came from a man aged 50 or older in good health. Material: memory T cells sorted from blood. The CDR3 region is CASSLKSGGSETQYF. The CDR3 region has the DNA TGCGCCAGCAGCTTGAAAAGCGGGGGTTCGGAGACCCAGTACTTC.